This T cell receptor beta chain emerged from a study of blood T cell repertoires in COVID-19. Across the whole study: There were acute and convalescent COVID-19 samples, and they came from the United States, Italy and Spain. The cDNA or gDNA used as material had been derived from T cells, B-cell-depleted T cells, or PBMCs.

Deletions cut 0 bases from V and 5 bases from J, with 17 bases between. CDR3 length: 16 amino acids. CDR1 is SGHRS, CDR2 YFSETQ, per germline. Measured with immunoSEQ multiplex PCR; TCRdb has only the in-frame clones, and not every one. The sample records roughly 140,000 clones, about 88% being singletons. Sequencing was carried out using peripheral blood. The chain joins TRBV5-1 to TRBJ2-5; weak D call: TRBD1 (6 bases). The TCR comes from a woman aged 60-75 years with COVID-19, enrolled during active disease. The CDR3, as DNA: TGCGCCAGCAGCTTGGACACCCAGGGGCAGGGGGAGACCCAGTACTTC. This sequence encodes CASSLDTQGQGETQYF.